These 12 T cell receptor beta chains came from one sample sequenced in a study of beta chain features in type 1 diabetes. All of the isolated RNA was reverse transcribed, so expressed TCRB transcripts were sequenced. TCRdb keeps only in-frame clones here, not all; method: immunoSEQ multiplex PCR. The sample shows around 140,000 clones, 8% to 13% of them seen only once. The sequencing input was naive CD4+ T cells from blood. All receptors come from a man younger than 35 in good health.

This clone was seen more than once but under ten times. The chain carries TRBV5-8 and TRBJ2-2, with 8 bases identical to TRBD1. Germline V gene lookup returns CDR1 SGHTS and CDR2 YDEGEE. This CDR3 contains 15 residues. V shed 4 bases, J shed 6 bases, and the junction held 8 bases outside the gene matches. This CDR3 is CASSRLDRAAGELFF. The CDR3 DNA follows: TGTGCCAGCAGCCGATTGGACAGGGCGGCCGGGGAGCTGTTTTTT.

The chain has TRBV7-8 and TRBJ1-2; perhaps TRBD1 as D (6 bases). Germline V gene lookup returns CDR1 SGHVS and CDR2 FQNEAQ. V lost 5 bases, J lost 4 bases, and 17 bases lay in between. This CDR3 contains 15 residues. The CDR3 region is CASSKERDIPYGYTF. The CDR3 coding sequence is TGTGCCAGCAGCAAAGAACGGGACATACCCTATGGCTACACCTTC.

This clone showed up just a few times. The chain uses TRBV14 and TRBJ2-1; TRBD2 aligns across 12 bases. The CDR3 sequence is 20 residues long. J gave up 3 bases and V 5 bases, and 17 bases lay outside the gene matches. Germline V gives CDR1 SGHDN, CDR2 FVKESK. The CDR3 here is CASSFQLAGGRYVGYNEQFF. In DNA, the CDR3 is TGTGCCAGCAGCTTTCAACTAGCGGGGGGACGCTACGTTGGCTACAATGAGCAGTTCTTC.

At least ten counts were recorded for this clone. The chain recombines TRBV28 with TRBJ2-1; no clear D gene. The V end lost 6 bases, the J end lost 4 bases, and 4 bases lay between the germline ends. The CDR3 covers 11 residues. Germline-derived CDR1 and CDR2 are MDHEN and SYDVKM. CDR3 bases: TGTGCCAGCAGCCCATACAATGAGCAGTTCTTC. It is translated as CASSPYNEQFF.

The rearrangement joins TRBV9 to TRBJ2-1; the D gene is possibly TRBD2 (7 bases). With 0 bases removed from V and 14 bases from J, the gap between germline ends came to 12 bases. Germline CDR1 is SGDLS and CDR2 is YYNGEE. This CDR3 spans 12 amino acids. The CDR3 bases are TGTGCCAGCAGCGTAGAAGGGGGGGAGAAGTTCTTC. This gives the protein CASSVEGGEKFF.

With regard to this clone: Other DNA sequences in the same sample also yield this CDR3. This rearrangement joins TRBV5-1 to TRBJ1-5, with 8 bases that match TRBD1. Looked up from germline, CDR1 is SGHRS and CDR2 is YFSETQ. The V and J ends lost 0 bases and 4 bases, in that order; junction bases with no gene match: 0. The CDR3 has 14 amino acids. DNA for the CDR3: TGCGCCAGCAGCTTGGGGACAGGGAATCAGCCCCAGCATTTT. Protein sequence: CASSLGTGNQPQHF.

This clone has only a few counts. The genes are TRBV7-2 and TRBJ2-1; a possible D gene is TRBD1 (5 bases). Germline-derived CDR1 and CDR2 are SGHTA and FQGNSA. V lost 0 bases and J 5 bases, leaving 11 bases between the germline ends. The CDR3 extends over 15 amino acids. CDR3 sequence (DNA): TGTGCCAGCAGCTTAGCAGGCAGGGTGAACAATGAGCAGTTCTTC. Protein product: CASSLAGRVNNEQFF. The whole variable domain, filled in from reference TRBV7-2 and TRBJ2-1, reads GAGVSQSPSNKVTEKGKDVELRCDPISGHTALYWYRQSLGQGLEFLIYFQGNSAPDKSGLPSDRFSAERTGGSVSTLTIQRTQQEDSAVYLCASSLAGRVNNEQFFGPGTRLTVL.

The chain has TRBV4-1 and TRBJ2-7; 11 positions agree with TRBD1. Unmatched junction bases numbered 4, after V lost 0 bases and J lost 6 bases. This CDR3 is 15 amino acids long. Germline V CDR1 and CDR2: MGHRA, YSYEKL. CDR3 sequence: CASSQDLDRGREQYF. CDR3 DNA sequence: TGCGCCAGCAGCCAAGACTTGGACAGGGGGCGCGAGCAGTACTTC.

V and J are TRBV7-2 and TRBJ2-3; TRBD2 is a possible D gene (5 bases). Trimming shortened V by 2 bases and J by 1 base, and 7 bases separated the two germline ends. The CDR3 length is 14 residues. Germline-derived CDR1 and CDR2 are SGHTA and FQGNSA. The CDR3 DNA sequence: TGTGCCAGCAGCTTAACCGGGGGCACAGATACGCAGTATTTT. Protein: CASSLTGGTDTQYF.

The CDR3 region has the DNA TGTGCCAGCAGTCAAAGAAGGGACAGGGGGTTCTACGAGCAGTACTTC. Residues: CASSQRRDRGFYEQYF. V is TRBV6-6 and J is TRBJ2-7; 11 nucleotides line up with TRBD1. CDR3 length: 16 residues. Germline CDR1 is MNHNY and CDR2 is SVGAGI (reference sequence). The junction had 9 bases not matched to a gene; V was cut back by 5 bases and J by 3 bases.

The sample holds many counts of this clone. The junction does not match germline at one end; this may be a read error. This chain links TRBV29-1 with TRBJ1-1; no reliable D call. The germline CDR1 and CDR2 sequences are SQVTM and ANQGSEA. The CDR3 sequence is 11 residues long. The CDR3 DNA is TGCAGCGCTGAAAGCGGCGCTGAAGCTTTCTTT. Protein product: CSAESGAEAFF.

This chain's CDR3 is CASSTKDRGGWETQYF. CDR3 in DNA: TGTGCCAGCAGCACAAAGGACAGGGGAGGTTGGGAGACCCAGTACTTC. V and J are TRBV7-2 and TRBJ2-5; 9 bases align to TRBD1. Germline V gene lookup returns CDR1 SGHTA and CDR2 FQGNSA. V dropped 5 bases and J dropped 5; count of bases not matched to a gene: 12. The CDR3 extends over 16 amino acids. The full variable domain, completed using reference TRBV7-2 and TRBJ2-5, is GAGVSQSPSNKVTEKGKDVELRCDPISGHTALYWYRQSLGQGLEFLIYFQGNSAPDKSGLPSDRFSAERTGGSVSTLTIQRTQQEDSAVYLCASSTKDRGGWETQYFGPGTRLLVL.